The source of this T cell receptor (beta chain) is a study of radiation and T cells in renal cell carcinoma. V was trimmed by 6 bases and J by 0 bases, leaving 17 bases between them. The germline V gene encodes CDR1 SGHVS and CDR2 FNYEAQ. There are 16 residues in the CDR3. The time point: baseline pretreatment blood. Specified treatment: 15 Gy SBRT to primary tumor, nephrectomy 4 weeks later. The assay was immunoSEQ multiplex PCR, and TCRdb's table has in-frame clones only and misses some. The sample yields roughly 130,000 clones, more than 70% seen once. Sequencing was performed on blood, taken from a patient whose treatment included radiotherapy and nephrectomy. The clonotype originates from a woman aged 50 to 60 with renal cell carcinoma. The chain combines TRBV7-6 with TRBJ1-1, with unresolved D. CDR3 protein: CASSNQRRLMNTEAFF. The CDR3 bases are TGTGCCAGCAGTAATCAGAGGAGACTAATGAACACTGAAGCTTTCTTT.